This TCR beta chain was recorded in a study of blood T cell repertoires in COVID-19. Overall study: Sites in the United States, Italy and Spain provided acute and convalescent COVID-19 samples. PBMCs, B-cell-depleted T cells, or T cells provided the cDNA or gDNA that made up the material.

Original data processing: Amplified reference gene primers provided the basis for estimating nucleated cell counts. Profiled with immunoSEQ multiplex PCR; TCRdb holds only in-frame clones, not every one. V, J and clone size were drawn from that table, and D and trimming were deduced from the DNA. Counted here are around 88,000 clones, about 85% occurring once; the ten biggest clones make up about 4.4%. CDR1 is DFQATT and CDR2 is SNEGSKA in the germline V gene (reference sequence). With 3 bases clipped from V and 1 base from J, the junction kept 6 bases outside the gene matches. CDR3 size: 16 residues.

The sequence was collected from a man between 60 and 75 years old with acute or convalescent COVID-19. The rearrangement links TRBV20-1 to TRBJ2-5; TRBD2 matches at 12 bases. Sample: peripheral blood. CDR3 protein: CSASPRLAGVQETQYF. The CDR3 coding sequence is TGCAGTGCTAGTCCCCGACTAGCGGGGGTCCAAGAGACCCAGTACTTC.